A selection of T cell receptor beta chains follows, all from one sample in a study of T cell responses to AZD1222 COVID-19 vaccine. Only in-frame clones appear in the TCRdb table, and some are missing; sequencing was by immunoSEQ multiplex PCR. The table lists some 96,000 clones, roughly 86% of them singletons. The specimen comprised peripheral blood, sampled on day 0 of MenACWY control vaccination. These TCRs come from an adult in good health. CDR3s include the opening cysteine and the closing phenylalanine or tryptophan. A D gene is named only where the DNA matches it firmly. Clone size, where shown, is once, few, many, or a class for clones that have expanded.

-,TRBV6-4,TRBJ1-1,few,CASSPRGDTEAFF,TGTGCCAGCTCCCCCAGAGGGGACACTGAAGCTTTCTTT
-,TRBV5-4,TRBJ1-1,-,CASSSWTGNTEAFF,TGTGCCAGCAGCTCTTGGACGGGGAACACTGAAGCTTTCTTT
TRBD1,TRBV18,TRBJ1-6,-,CASRAGQYNSPLHF,TGTGCCAGCCGGGCGGGACAGTATAATTCACCCCTCCACTTT
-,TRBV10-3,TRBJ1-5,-,CAISPGRDSNQPQHF,TGTGCCATCAGCCCGGGACGGGATAGCAATCAGCCCCAGCATTTT
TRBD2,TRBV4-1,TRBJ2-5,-,CASSQDLDVSGGARSTQYF,TGCGCCAGCAGCCAAGATCTAGATGTTAGCGGGGGGGCAAGATCGACCCAGTACTTC
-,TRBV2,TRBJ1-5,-,CASSKGSDQPQHF,TGTGCCAGCAGTAAAGGGTCGGATCAGCCCCAGCATTTT
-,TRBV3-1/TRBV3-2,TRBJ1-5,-,CASSQDRVLGQPQHF,TGTGCCAGCAGCCAAGACAGGGTGCTAGGTCAGCCCCAGCATTTT
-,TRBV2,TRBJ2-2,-,CASRPRVPTGELFF,TGTGCCAGCAGACCAAGGGTCCCCACCGGGGAGCTGTTTTTT
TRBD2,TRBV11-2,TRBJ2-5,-,CASSPAGGSWETQYF,TGTGCCAGCAGCCCCGCGGGCGGGAGCTGGGAGACCCAGTACTTC
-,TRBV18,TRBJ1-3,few,CASSPRAVSSGNTIYF,TGTGCCAGCTCACCCCGCGCGGTGAGCTCTGGAAACACCATATATTTT
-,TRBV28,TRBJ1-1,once,CASSPIGRPEAFF,TGTGCCAGCAGCCCGATCGGACGGCCGGAAGCTTTCTTT
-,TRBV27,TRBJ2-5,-,CASSLSKGLGTQETQYF,TGTGCCAGCAGTTTATCTAAGGGCCTAGGGACACAAGAGACCCAGTACTTC
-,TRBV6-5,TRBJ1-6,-,CASSQQGIANSPLHF,TGTGCCAGCAGTCAACAGGGTATTGCAAATTCACCCCTCCACTTT
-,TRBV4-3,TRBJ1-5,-,CASSQDRSNQPQHF,TGCGCCAGCAGCCAAGACAGGAGCAATCAGCCCCAGCATTTT
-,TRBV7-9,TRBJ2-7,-,CASSRIQGYEQYF,TGTGCCAGCAGCCGAATACAGGGCTACGAGCAGTACTTC
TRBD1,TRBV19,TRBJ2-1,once,CASRPAPGGSYNEQFF,TGTGCCAGTAGGCCCGCTCCAGGGGGCTCCTACAATGAGCAGTTCTTC
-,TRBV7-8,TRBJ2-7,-,CASSGRGGGEQYF,TGTGCCAGCAGCGGCAGGGGGGGTGGCGAGCAGTACTTC
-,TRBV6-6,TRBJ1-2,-,CASSYGNYGYTF,TGTGCCAGCAGTTACGGCAACTATGGCTACACCTTC
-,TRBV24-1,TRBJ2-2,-,CATSDISLDTGELFF,TGTGCCACCAGTGATATCAGTTTAGACACCGGGGAGCTGTTTTTT
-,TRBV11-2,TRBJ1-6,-,CASSLGRGRSPLHF,TGTGCCAGCAGCTTAGGCAGGGGACGGTCACCCCTCCACTTT
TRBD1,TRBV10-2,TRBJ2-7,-,CASSEPGQTYEQYF,TGCGCCAGCAGTGAGCCGGGACAGACCTACGAGCAGTACTTC
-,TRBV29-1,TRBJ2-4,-,CSVVTVENIQYF,TGCAGCGTTGTGACGGTCGAAAACATTCAGTACTTC
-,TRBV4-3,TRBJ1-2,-,CASSQDGWGTGYTF,TGCGCCAGCAGCCAAGATGGCTGGGGGACTGGCTACACCTTC
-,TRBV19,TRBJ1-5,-,CASSIIRGHQPQHF,TGTGCCAGTAGTATAATCAGAGGGCATCAGCCCCAGCATTTT
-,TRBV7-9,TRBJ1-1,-,CASSLSLEGTEAFF,TGTGCCAGCAGCTTAAGCCTCGAGGGTACTGAAGCTTTCTTT
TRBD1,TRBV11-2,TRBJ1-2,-,CASSLTGGAFGYTF,TGTGCCAGCAGCTTAACAGGGGGCGCATTCGGCTACACCTTC
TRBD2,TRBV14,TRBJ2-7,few,CASSLWTSGYEQYF,TGTGCCAGCAGCCTGTGGACTAGCGGCTACGAGCAGTACTTC
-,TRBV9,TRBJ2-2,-,CASSVMGRITGELFF,TGTGCCAGCAGCGTCATGGGACGCATCACCGGGGAGCTGTTTTTT
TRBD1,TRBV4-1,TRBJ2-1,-,CASSHTTGSIDEQFF,TGCGCCAGCAGCCATACGACAGGGAGTATTGATGAGCAGTTCTTC
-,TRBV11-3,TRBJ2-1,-,CASSLEAGRNEQFF,TGTGCCAGCAGCCTAGAGGCAGGAAGGAATGAGCAGTTCTTC
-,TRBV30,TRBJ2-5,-,CAWSRASQETQYF,TGTGCCTGGAGTCGTGCAAGTCAGGAGACCCAGTACTTC
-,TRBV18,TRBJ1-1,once,CASSQETGESEAFF,TGTGCCAGCTCACAAGAGACAGGAGAGAGTGAAGCTTTCTTT
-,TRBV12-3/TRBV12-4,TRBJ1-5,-,CASSLSRDQPQHF,TGTGCCAGCAGTCTCTCCCGGGATCAGCCCCAGCATTTT
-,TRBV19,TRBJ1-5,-,CASSIGRGNNQPQHF,TGTGCCAGTAGTATCGGACGGGGAAACAATCAGCCCCAGCATTTT
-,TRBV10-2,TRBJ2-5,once,CASSDPRPLKETQYF,TGCGCCAGCAGTGACCCCCGCCCGCTTAAAGAGACCCAGTACTTC
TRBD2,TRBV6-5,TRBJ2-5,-,CASSSLAVQETQYF,TGTGCCAGCAGTTCCCTAGCGGTTCAAGAGACCCAGTACTTC
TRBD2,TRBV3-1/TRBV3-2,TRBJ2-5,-,CASSQAAGGPETQYF,TGTGCCAGCAGCCAAGCGGCGGGAGGGCCGGAGACCCAGTACTTC
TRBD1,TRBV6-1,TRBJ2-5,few,CASSEAKGTGGETQYF,TGTGCCAGCAGTGAAGCTAAGGGGACAGGAGGCGAGACCCAGTACTTC
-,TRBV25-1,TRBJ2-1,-,CASSDSGRRGDEQFF,TGTGCCAGCAGTGATTCTGGTCGAAGAGGGGATGAGCAGTTCTTC
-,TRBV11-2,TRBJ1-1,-,CASSLVSAAEAFF,TGTGCCAGCAGCTTAGTGTCGGCGGCTGAAGCTTTCTTT
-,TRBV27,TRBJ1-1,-,CASSAFVGRLNTEAFF,TGTGCCAGCAGTGCTTTCGTCGGACGGCTGAACACTGAAGCTTTCTTT
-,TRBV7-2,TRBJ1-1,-,CASSLAIENTEAFF,TGTGCCAGCAGCTTAGCGATCGAGAACACTGAAGCTTTCTTT
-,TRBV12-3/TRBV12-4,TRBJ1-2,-,CASSSPGGYTF,TGTGCCAGCAGTTCTCCGGGGGGCTACACCTTC
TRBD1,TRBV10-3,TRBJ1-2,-,CAISDPGGEGGYTF,TGTGCCATCAGTGACCCAGGGGGTGAGGGTGGCTACACCTTC
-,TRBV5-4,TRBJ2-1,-,CASSPDPGSYNEQFF,TGTGCCAGCAGCCCGGACCCGGGCTCCTACAATGAGCAGTTCTTC
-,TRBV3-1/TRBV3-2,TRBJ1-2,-,CASSPRTQQYGYTF,TGTGCCAGCAGCCCTCGGACACAGCAGTATGGCTACACCTTC
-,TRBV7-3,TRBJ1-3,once,CASSPDRGNTIYF,TGTGCCAGCAGCCCCGACAGGGGAAACACCATATATTTT